This TCR beta chain was identified during a study of OX40 agonist ivuxolimab in advanced cancers. About the investigation overall: Ivuxolimab was an agonistic, fully human IgG2 monoclonal antibody directed against OX40 (CD134), a costimulatory receptor. Intravenous ivuxolimab was administered to patients every 2 weeks at six dose levels: 0.01, 0.1, 0.3, 1.5, 3 and 10 mg/kg. Among the 52 dose-escalation patients, some 20 had hepatocellular carcinoma, around 15 melanoma, 9 renal cell carcinoma and 9 head and neck cancer. The dose-escalation cohort was 82.7% male with a mean age of about 65 years, ranging from 23 to 79. Patients were allowed to have had prior anti-PD-1, anti-PD-L1 or anti-CTLA-4 therapy, and around 40% of the dose-escalation patients had previously received checkpoint inhibitors. Three dose-escalation patients achieved partial responses, one with hepatocellular carcinoma and two with cutaneous melanoma. Peripheral TCRbeta sequencing aimed to test whether ivuxolimab altered TCR sequence diversity and caused clonal T-cell expansion. The paper describes the monotherapy dose-escalation part (N ≈ 52 patients) of the phase I trial of ivuxolimab.

The CDR3 measures 14 amino acids from cysteine to phenylalanine. Of all the DNA, just the CDR3 is kept, 42 bases in frame from base 1. V drops 0 bases and J drops 14 bases, leaving 17 bases in between. Sequences ENHRY (CDR1) and SYGVKD (CDR2) are obtained from the germline V gene. Study-level results and caveats: The antigen specificity of the clonally expanded peripheral T cells was not determined. At doses of 0.1 to 3.0 mg/kg, clonal expansion of both CD4+ and CD8+ blood T cells was observed from baseline to week 6. In partial responders in the 0.1-3.0 mg/kg groups, normalized peripheral clonal expansion was found to be among the lowest, especially among CD8+ T cells. After ivuxolimab, CD8+ T cells had more expanded clones than CD4+ T cells on average. Low levels of normalized T-cell clonal expansion were also seen in some patients who did not respond.

To sequence the TCRbeta CDR3 region, genomic DNA was isolated from the sorted cells. TCRbeta CDR3 regions were sequenced using the immunoSEQ Assay. TCRdb took over this immuneACCESS table, retaining in-frame rearrangements with V and J assigned. Such tables are incomplete; in checked studies, under half of the missing clones stem from an unresolved V gene, and the remainder is unexplained. The sample has about 46,000 clones on record, about nine tenths of them singletons. Jointly, the top ten make up about 3.8% of the sample. The trial excluded patients who had a history of autoimmune disease or who were on systemic immunosuppression. In every dose cohort, peripheral blood was drawn for TCR sequencing at baseline, cycle 4 day 1, and cycle 7 day 1. The samples were drawn from a first-in-human, open-label, multicenter phase I dose-escalation trial of ivuxolimab. The trial enrolled adults with locally advanced or metastatic head and neck squamous cell, hepatocellular, melanoma or renal cell carcinoma. Before TCR sequencing, CD4+ T cells and CD8+ T cells were sorted from peripheral blood as separate populations.

As for this clone: This receptor's antigen is unknown. Per-base quality was not reported, and no clone a single base away is much larger than it.

The specimen was CD4+ or CD8+ T cells sorted from blood, collected in a trial of the OX40 agonist ivuxolimab. This clonotype was obtained from an adult with an advanced solid tumor such as melanoma, head and neck, liver or kidney cancer. In this chain, TRBV10-3 is recombined with TRBJ2-1, with TRBD2 perhaps the D gene, on 7 matching bases. CDR3 sequence: CAISESTGGLPEFF. The DNA reads as follows: TGTGCCATCAGTGAGTCAACGGGGGGCCTCCCCGAGTTCTTC.